This T cell receptor (beta chain) originates from a study of blood T cell repertoires in COVID-19. Study summary: Samples came from the United States, Italy and Spain, spanning acute and convalescent COVID-19. PBMCs, B-cell-depleted T cells, or T cells provided the cDNA or gDNA that made up the material.

Original processing methods: Estimates of nucleated cell counts were drawn from the amplification of reference gene primers. Libraries were prepared by immunoSEQ multiplex PCR; TCRdb keeps only in-frame clonotypes and omits some of them. V and J calls plus clone size are reproduced from that table; the DNA served to infer D and trimming. The table records around 140,000 clones, over 65% of them present only once. With 0 bases removed from V and 5 bases from J, the gap between germline ends came to 7 bases. Germline CDR1 and CDR2: GTSNPN and SVGIG (reference sequence). The CDR3 has 12 amino acids. This clonotype was sampled from a woman older than 75 with active or convalescent COVID-19. The genes are TRBV30 and TRBJ1-2, with a possible D match to TRBD1 (5 bases). The sequenced sample consisted of peripheral blood. This CDR3 is CAWSVRTYGYTF. CDR3 DNA: TGTGCCTGGAGTGTAAGGACATATGGCTACACCTTC.